These 24 T cell receptor beta chains were all obtained from the same sample, sequenced in a study of T cell responses to AZD1222 COVID-19 vaccine. Clones were read by immunoSEQ multiplex PCR, and TCRdb kept only the in-frame ones, dropping some. The sample has 150,000 to 160,000 clones, just over 90% seen once. This sample comprised peripheral blood, obtained on day 0 of AZD1222 vaccination. The receptors come from an adult in good health.

This chain links TRBV9 with TRBJ2-3; D might be TRBD1 or TRBD2, each matching 6 bases. There are 17 residues in the CDR3. Germline V gene lookup returns CDR1 SGDLS and CDR2 YYNGEE. The V gene lost 2 bases and the J gene lost 2 bases, with 18 bases spanning the gap. The CDR3 loop is CASSVGGPSDDTDTQYF. The CDR3, as DNA: TGTGCCAGCAGCGTTGGGGGGCCCTCCGATGACACAGATACGCAGTATTTT.

The chain combines TRBV24-1 with TRBJ2-7; unclear D gene. Germline V gene lookup returns CDR1 KGHDR and CDR2 SFDVKD. This CDR3 has 13 residues. Trimming removed 0 bases from V and 5 bases from J, with 7 bases in between. CDR3: CATSDLIADEQYF. The DNA of the CDR3 is TGTGCCACCAGTGATTTGATCGCAGACGAGCAGTACTTC.

The chain recombines TRBV6-5 with TRBJ2-1; D unclear. V was pared by 1 base and J by 7 bases, with 5 bases between. This CDR3 is built from 12 residues. Germline V gene sequence: CDR1 MNHEY, CDR2 SVGAGI. As DNA, the CDR3 is TGTGCCAGCAGTTACTTGGGAAATGAGCAGTTCTTC. Its translation is CASSYLGNEQFF.

The CDR3 loop is CASKQGPTNTGELFF. Written as DNA, the CDR3 is TGCGCCAGTAAACAGGGGCCGACGAACACCGGGGAGCTGTTTTTT. This sequence joins TRBV10-2 and TRBJ2-2, with 7 bases identical to TRBD1. V trimming: 9 bases; J trimming: 0 bases; junction bases outside the gene matches: 7. CDR3 length equals 15 residues. Germline lookup yields CDR1 WSHSY and CDR2 SAAADI.

This sequence joins TRBV7-3 and TRBJ2-1, with D unclear. Germline values: CDR1 SGHTA, CDR2 FQGTGA. CDR3 length: 12 residues. Trimming shortened V by 1 base and J by 5 bases, and 3 bases separated the two germline ends. CDR3 residues: CASSLRDNEQFF. For the CDR3, the DNA is TGTGCCAGCAGCTTAAGGGACAATGAGCAGTTCTTC.

The V and J genes are TRBV23-1 and TRBJ1-3; the match to TRBD1 covers 7 bases. TRBV23-1 is given ORF status, its function remaining uncertain. Germline trimming cut 8 bases from V and 2 bases from J; bases unmatched to any gene: 6. The CDR3 totals 14 residues. The chain's CDR3 is CASGRTGAGNTIYF. CDR3 DNA: TGCGCCAGCGGGCGAACAGGGGCTGGAAACACCATATATTTT.

V is TRBV6-5 and J is TRBJ2-7; TRBD1 or TRBD2 may be the D gene (5 bases each). Germline V gene lookup returns CDR1 MNHEY and CDR2 SVGAGI. This CDR3 has 13 residues. The germline V and J ends were trimmed by 2 bases and 4 bases, with 9 bases remaining between them. The CDR3 is CASSYRGGYEQYF. CDR3 DNA sequence: TGTGCCAGCAGTTACCGGGGCGGTTACGAGCAGTACTTC.

The chain couples TRBV5-6 to TRBJ1-4, with D possibly being TRBD1 (6 bases). V gave up 6 bases and J gave up 2 bases, with 14 bases separating them. CDR1 is SGHDT, CDR2 YYEEEE, per germline. This CDR3 region has 15 residues. CDR3 sequence: CASNDYRDTNEKLFF. The DNA for the CDR3 is TGTGCCAGCAACGACTACAGGGATACTAATGAAAAACTGTTTTTT. Drawing the rest from reference TRBV5-6 and TRBJ1-4, the complete variable domain is DAGVTQSPTHLIKTRGQQVTLRCSPKSGHDTVSWYQQALGQGPQFIFQYYEEEERQRGNFPDRFSGHQFPNYSSELNVNALLLGDSALYLCASNDYRDTNEKLFFGSGTQLSVL.

The chain combines TRBV4-2 with TRBJ2-2; D gene ambiguous. V lost 1 base to trimming and J lost 0 bases, with 6 bases between them. Germline V gives CDR1 LGHNA, CDR2 YNFKEQ. This CDR3 is 15 amino acids long. CDR3 protein: CASSQVGTNTGELFF. The CDR3 DNA sequence: TGTGCCAGCAGCCAAGTGGGCACGAACACCGGGGAGCTGTTTTTT.

This chain's CDR3 is CSVFRGFEAFF. The CDR3 DNA is TGCAGCGTTTTCAGGGGGTTTGAAGCTTTCTTT. The J gene is TRBJ1-1, the V gene TRBV29-1; 7 bases line up with TRBD1. CDR3 size: 11 residues. V lost 5 bases, J lost 7 bases, and 4 bases stayed unmatched. Germline V CDR1 and CDR2: SQVTM, ANQGSEA.

This sequence joins TRBV6-4 and TRBJ1-6; D may be TRBD1 (5 bases). Germline V CDR1 and CDR2: MRHNA, SNTAGT. V lost 4 bases and J lost 6, with 7 bases in between. There are 13 residues in the CDR3. This CDR3 is CASSVGANSPLHF. DNA of the CDR3: TGTGCCAGCAGTGTCGGGGCTAATTCACCCCTCCACTTT.

CDR3 in amino acids: CASSFEGQGNTEAFF. DNA for the CDR3: TGTGCCAGCAGCTTTGAGGGACAGGGAAACACTGAAGCTTTCTTT. The chain employs TRBV7-3 and TRBJ1-1, with 9 bases aligning to TRBD1. The CDR3 sequence is 15 residues long. With 3 bases clipped from V and 2 bases from J, the junction kept 4 bases outside the gene matches. The germline gives CDR1 SGHTA, CDR2 FQGTGA.

The chain recombines TRBV3-1 (or the pseudogene TRBV3-2) with TRBJ2-3, with D unresolved. From germline, CDR1 is LGHDT and CDR2 YNNKEL (reference sequence). The CDR3 extends over 11 amino acids. The V end lost 1 base, the J end lost 6 bases, and 2 bases lay between the germline ends. DNA for the CDR3: TGTGCCAGCAGCCAAGCGGATACGCAGTATTTT. It specifies CASSQADTQYF.

The rearrangement joins TRBV18 to TRBJ1-2; the D gene is possibly TRBD1 (5 bases). The germline V gene encodes CDR1 KGHSH and CDR2 LQKENI. This CDR3 has 16 amino acids. V was trimmed by 3 bases and J by 4 bases, leaving 18 bases between them. CDR3 nucleotides: TGTGCCAGCTCACCTCGGAAAGGACAAGAAATCTATGGCTACACCTTC. Translation gives CASSPRKGQEIYGYTF. Full variable domain (remainder filled in from reference TRBV18 and TRBJ1-2): NAGVMQNPRHLVRRRGQEARLRCSPMKGHSHVYWYRQLPEEGLKFMVYLQKENIIDESGMPKERFSAEFPKEGPSILRIQQVVRGDSAAYFCASSPRKGQEIYGYTFGSGTRLTVV.

The chain joins TRBV14 to TRBJ1-6; D gene ambiguous. V lost 0 bases to trimming and J lost 5 bases, with 11 bases between them. This CDR3 has 16 residues. Germline V gene lookup returns CDR1 SGHDN and CDR2 FVKESK. The CDR3 protein is CASSQDPGRDNSPLHF. The DNA for the CDR3 is TGTGCCAGCAGCCAAGATCCGGGCCGTGATAATTCACCCCTCCACTTT. Full variable domain (rest looked up from reference TRBV14 and TRBJ1-6): EAGVTQFPSHSVIEKGQTVTLRCDPISGHDNLYWYRRVMGKEIKFLLHFVKESKQDESGMPNNRFLAERTGGTYSTLKVQPAELEDSGVYFCASSQDPGRDNSPLHFGNGTRLTVT.

The rearrangement joins TRBV4-1 to TRBJ2-5; unclear D gene. Per germline, CDR1 MGHRA and CDR2 YSYEKL. Trimming pared 4 bases from V and 4 bases from J, leaving 10 bases between. The CDR3 runs 13 residues. CDR3 DNA: TGCGCCAGCAGCCTATTGGTCGGAGAGACCCAGTACTTC. The encoded protein is CASSLLVGETQYF.

This clone occurred once. The DNA for the CDR3 is TGCGCCAGCAGCCTCAGGACAGGCAACACCGGGGAGCTGTTTTTT. It codes for CASSLRTGNTGELFF. The chain is built from TRBV4-1 and TRBJ2-2; 7 bases are shared with TRBD1. CDR1 and CDR2 from the germline V gene are MGHRA and YSYEKL. Losses at the gene ends were 4 bases for V and 2 bases for J; bases not matched to a gene: 4. The length of the CDR3 is 15 residues.

This chain joins TRBV7-2 and TRBJ2-1; weak D call: TRBD1 (6 bases). V was cut by 5 bases and J by 4 bases, with 18 bases left in between. CDR1 and CDR2 (germline): SGHTA, FQGNSA. The length of the CDR3 is 16 residues. This CDR3 reads CASSPRTAKFYNEQFF. The CDR3 nucleotides are TGTGCCAGCAGCCCTCGGACAGCTAAATTTTACAATGAGCAGTTCTTC.

The genes are TRBV10-2 and TRBJ2-7, with D possibly TRBD2 on 7 matching bases. Trimming pared 6 bases from V and 6 bases from J, leaving 9 bases between. Germline CDR1 WSHSY, CDR2 SAAADI. The CDR3 is 11 amino acids. This CDR3 is CASRGGGEQYF. The CDR3 DNA is TGCGCCAGCAGAGGGGGGGGCGAGCAGTACTTC.

J is TRBJ2-1 and V is TRBV5-1; D is uncertain. Germline assignment: CDR1 SGHRS and CDR2 YFSETQ. The CDR3 has 12 amino acids. Trimming took 0 bases from V and 5 from J, leaving 3 bases between them. DNA for the CDR3: TGCGCCAGCAGCTTGGGGAACAATGAGCAGTTCTTC. Protein product: CASSLGNNEQFF.

DNA of the CDR3: TGTGCCAGCTCACTCCCCCGCCAAGAGACCCAGTACTTC. The encoded protein is CASSLPRQETQYF. The chain carries TRBV18 and TRBJ2-5; D is undetermined. Trimming stripped 4 bases from V and 1 base from J, with 7 bases between. The V gene's germline CDR1 is KGHSH and CDR2 LQKENI. CDR3 length equals 13 residues.

This chain connects TRBV10-3 to TRBJ1-4; D is unresolved. The CDR3 consists of 13 residues. Trimming left V 0 bases short and J 3 bases short, with 2 bases between. Looked up from germline, CDR1 is ENHRY and CDR2 is SYGVKD. CDR3 in DNA: TGTGCCATCAGTGAGTCCTCTAATGAAAAACTGTTTTTT. This gives the protein CAISESSNEKLFF.

The chain is built from TRBV2 and TRBJ2-7; 9 nucleotides align to TRBD2. Germline V lookup: CDR1 SNHLY, CDR2 FYNNEI. The V and J ends lost 3 bases and 3 bases, in that order; junction bases with no gene match: 3. This CDR3 is 14 amino acids long. The CDR3 coding sequence is TGTGCCAGCAGTGAGTTAGCGGGAGTCTACGAGCAGTACTTC. Protein product: CASSELAGVYEQYF.

CDR3 loop: CASSTGLAYETQYF. The CDR3 coding sequence is TGTGCCAGTAGTACGGGACTAGCGTATGAGACCCAGTACTTC. J is TRBJ2-5 and V is TRBV19; 10 bases map to TRBD2. Germline CDR1 and CDR2: LNHDA and SQIVND (reference sequence). The CDR3 extends over 14 amino acids. With V trimmed by 4 bases and J by 5 bases, 4 bases remained unmatched.